The 13 T cell receptor beta chains in this list originate from one sample, sequenced in a study of PD-1 blockade in classical Hodgkin lymphoma. Generated by immunoSEQ multiplex PCR, the TCRdb table keeps only in-frame clones and is missing some. The sample includes 21,000 or so clones, around 70% of them seen just once. All the patients suffered relapse after autologous stem cell transplantation, and brentuximab vedotin exposure differed. The material was peripheral blood mononuclear cells (PBMCs), obtained at baseline. All receptors derive from a human donor with classical Hodgkin lymphoma.

The rearrangement links TRBV10-3 to TRBJ1-5; a weak D match, TRBD1 (5 bases). Trimming took 7 bases from V and 2 from J, leaving 9 bases between them. Germline values: CDR1 ENHRY, CDR2 SYGVKD. The CDR3 is 13 residues long. CDR3 loop: CAIKGDGNQPQHF. In nucleotides, the CDR3 is TGTGCCATCAAAGGGGACGGCAATCAGCCCCAGCATTTT.

The rearrangement uses TRBV6-6 and TRBJ1-2; perhaps TRBD1 as D (6 bases). The CDR3 loop spans 15 amino acids. Trimming took off 7 bases at V and 3 bases at J, with 18 bases between the two ends. Germline V gene lookup returns CDR1 MNHNY and CDR2 SVGAGI (reference sequence). This CDR3 is CASTGQRSTDYGYTF. The DNA of the CDR3 is TGTGCCAGCACCGGACAGCGTTCCACGGACTATGGCTACACCTTC.

V gene TRBV5-6 combines with J gene TRBJ2-1; TRBD2 matches 7 bases. The germline gives CDR1 SGHDT, CDR2 YYEEEE. Trimming took 4 bases from V and 5 from J; bases not matched to a gene: 6. This CDR3 contains 14 residues. The CDR3 reads CASSRTSGNNEQFF. In DNA, the CDR3 is TGTGCCAGCAGCCGGACTAGTGGGAACAATGAGCAGTTCTTC.

The V gene is TRBV9, the J gene TRBJ1-2, with 7 positions matching TRBD1. V dropped 3 bases and J dropped 8; count of bases not matched to a gene: 10. This CDR3 has 14 amino acids. CDR1 is SGDLS, CDR2 YYNGEE, per germline. The CDR3 sequence: CASSGSQGVSGYTF. CDR3 nucleotides: TGTGCCAGCAGCGGATCCCAGGGGGTCTCCGGCTACACCTTC.

The gene calls are TRBV13 and TRBJ2-3; D is uncertain. This CDR3 has 12 amino acids. The germline gives CDR1 PRHDT, CDR2 FYEKMQ (reference sequence). V was pared by 2 bases and J by 8 bases, with 8 bases between. CDR3 in DNA: TGTGCCAGCAGCTTATCCTCGGGTACGCAGTATTTT. The encoded protein is CASSLSSGTQYF.

A remark on this clone: Germline and junction disagree at one end, which may indicate a read error. The rearrangement links TRBV28 to TRBJ1-2; 7 bases line up with TRBD1. The CDR3 contains 14 residues. Germline-derived CDR1 and CDR2 are MDHEN and SYDVKM. Here the CDR3 reads CASSLFRGGYGYTF. The CDR3 nucleotides are TGTGCCAGCAGCTTATTCAGGGGGGGCTATGGCTACACCTTC.

V gene TRBV7-2 combines with J gene TRBJ2-3; TRBD2 might be the D (5 bases). V was trimmed by 3 bases and J by 8 bases, leaving 6 bases between them. From germline, CDR1 is SGHTA and CDR2 FQGNSA. This CDR3 comprises 11 residues. The CDR3 DNA reads TGTGCCAGCAGCTTTCGGGGTACGCAGTATTTT. This sequence encodes CASSFRGTQYF.

The chain links TRBV7-9 to TRBJ2-3; the D is unclear. From germline, CDR1 is SEHNR and CDR2 FQNEAQ (reference sequence). This CDR3 region has 11 residues. Deletions cut 8 bases from V and 3 bases from J, with 6 bases between. The CDR3 nucleotides are TGTGCCAGCCGCGTAACAGATACGCAGTATTTT. It codes for CASRVTDTQYF.

The chain uses TRBV7-2 and TRBJ1-5; TRBD1 matches at 9 bases. Germline V gene data show CDR1 as SGHTA and CDR2 as FQGNSA. This CDR3 spans 14 amino acids. After removal of 2 bases from V and 7 bases from J, the junction contained 3 bases not matched to a gene. Here the CDR3 reads CASSLFDRGQPQHF. CDR3 nucleotide sequence: TGTGCCAGCAGCTTATTTGACAGGGGGCAGCCCCAGCATTTT. Full variable domain (remainder filled in from reference TRBV7-2 and TRBJ1-5): GAGVSQSPSNKVTEKGKDVELRCDPISGHTALYWYRQSLGQGLEFLIYFQGNSAPDKSGLPSDRFSAERTGGSVSTLTIQRTQQEDSAVYLCASSLFDRGQPQHFGDGTRLSIL.

This clone has a single count. V and J are TRBV7-2 and TRBJ2-1; 13 nucleotides line up with TRBD2. The trim removed 6 bases at V and 7 bases at J, leaving 6 bases unmatched. CDR3 length: 15 residues. Germline assignment: CDR1 SGHTA and CDR2 FQGNSA. Here the CDR3 reads CASRVTSGGSNEQFF. CDR3 in DNA: TGTGCCAGCAGGGTGACTAGCGGGGGGTCGAATGAGCAGTTCTTC.

This chain links TRBV7-8 with TRBJ2-7; D remains ambiguous. CDR1 and CDR2 from the germline V gene are SGHVS and FQNEAQ. CDR3 length equals 15 residues. Trimming stripped 5 bases from V and 0 bases from J, with 14 bases between. CDR3 in DNA: TGTGCCAGCAGCCCCCGGCCCTCTAGCTCCTACGAGCAGTACTTC. Its translation: CASSPRPSSSYEQYF.

This chain joins TRBV4-1 and TRBJ1-6, with TRBD1 identical over 10 bases. The germline CDR1 and CDR2 sequences are MGHRA and YSYEKL. This CDR3 is 14 amino acids long. With V trimmed by 4 bases and J by 9 bases, 3 bases remained unmatched. The CDR3 spells CASSPGQGTSPLHF. CDR3 coding DNA: TGCGCCAGCAGCCCGGGACAGGGGACTTCACCCCTCCACTTT.

The chain employs TRBV10-2 and TRBJ1-3; the match to TRBD1 covers 10 bases. The CDR3 contains 15 residues. After removal of 3 bases from V and 7 bases from J, the junction contained 6 bases not matched to a gene. Germline CDR1 and CDR2: WSHSY and SAAADI. The CDR3 DNA follows: TGCGCCAGCAGTGAAGACAGGGGGCTTCTCAACACCATATATTTT. Amino acids: CASSEDRGLLNTIYF.